The 16 T cell receptor beta chains below were found in one sample sequenced in a study of Tregs in tolerant kidney transplant recipients. Assay: immunoSEQ multiplex PCR; the TCRdb copy retains only in-frame clones and omits some. This sample has over 85,000 clones; roughly 93% occur once, and the top ten carry 0.35% to 0.55%. Here the sequenced sample was CD4+ T cells from blood, taken before the transplant. These receptors were collected from a human donor who received a combined kidney and bone marrow transplant.

The chain couples TRBV7-8 to TRBJ2-7; 7 nucleotides match TRBD1. V gave up 3 bases and J gave up 3 bases; unmatched junction bases: 11. CDR3 length: 16 amino acids. Germline V gene sequence: CDR1 SGHVS, CDR2 FQNEAQ. The DNA of the CDR3 is TGTGCCAGCAGCTTCTTACACAGGGGTGGTGACTACGAGCAGTACTTC. This codes for CASSFLHRGGDYEQYF.

The chain links TRBV7-2 to TRBJ2-1, with 8 nucleotides matching TRBD2. CDR1 and CDR2 from the germline V gene are SGHTA and FQGNSA. The CDR3 has 16 amino acids. The V and J ends lost 5 bases and 7 bases, in that order; junction bases with no gene match: 13. For the CDR3, the DNA is TGTGCCAGCAGCACCCCAGGGGACGGGAGGGCGAATGAGCAGTTCTTC. This gives the protein CASSTPGDGRANEQFF.

The gene calls are TRBV19 and TRBJ1-1; 8 positions match TRBD1. Germline-derived CDR1 and CDR2 are LNHDA and SQIVND (reference sequence). CDR3 length equals 14 residues. V trimming: 11 bases; J trimming: 5 bases; junction bases outside the gene matches: 13. The CDR3 spells CARQGGQARTEAFF. CDR3 DNA: TGTGCCCGACAAGGGGGACAGGCACGAACTGAAGCTTTCTTT.

The chain has TRBV6-5 and TRBJ2-5; 10 positions match TRBD2. The J call may be wrong; the DNA end is better matched by TRBJ2-7. The CDR3 is made up of 13 amino acids. Germline V CDR1 and CDR2: MNHEY, SVGAGI. The CDR3: CASSRTSGYEQYF. The CDR3 DNA reads as TGTGCCAGCAGTAGGACTAGCGGATACGAGCAGTACTTC.

Details on this clone: This sample also contains other DNA sequences that code for the same CDR3. The chain employs TRBV5-1 and TRBJ2-5; no clear D gene. The ends were cut back, 3 bases at V and 2 bases at J, with 2 bases in the middle. Germline V gives CDR1 SGHRS, CDR2 YFSETQ. The CDR3 length is 11 residues. CDR3 in amino acids: CASSSQETQYF. DNA for the CDR3: TGCGCCAGCAGCTCACAAGAGACCCAGTACTTC.

J is TRBJ2-7 and V is TRBV30, with D possibly being TRBD1 (6 bases). The CDR3 loop spans 15 amino acids. The germline V gene has CDR1 GTSNPN and CDR2 SVGIG (reference sequence). V gave up 0 bases and J gave up 2 bases, with 14 bases separating them. The CDR3 DNA reads TGTGCCTGGAGTGTACGGGGCAGGGGTACCTACGAGCAGTACTTC. Translated, it gives CAWSVRGRGTYEQYF.

This rearrangement joins TRBV4-1 to TRBJ2-5; 8 bases line up with TRBD1. This CDR3 contains 17 residues. The V and J ends lost 0 bases and 2 bases, in that order; junction bases with no gene match: 8. Germline V CDR1 and CDR2: MGHRA, YSYEKL. The CDR3 DNA reads as TGCGCCAGCAGCCAAGATTGGACAGGGTCGGGTCAAGAGACCCAGTACTTC. Its protein product is CASSQDWTGSGQETQYF.

In its sample, this clone was seen once. This rearrangement joins TRBV5-1 to TRBJ2-2; maybe TRBD2 (5 bases). V gave up 0 bases and J gave up 5 bases, with 11 bases separating them. The germline CDR1 and CDR2 sequences are SGHRS and YFSETQ. The CDR3 is made up of 15 amino acids. CDR3 sequence (DNA): TGCGCCAGCAGCTTGGTGGACCGGAGGACCGGGGAGCTGTTTTTT. It encodes CASSLVDRRTGELFF.

The rearrangement uses TRBV7-2 and TRBJ1-4; tentatively, D is TRBD1 (5 bases). Germline CDR1 and CDR2: SGHTA and FQGNSA. The ends were cut back, 2 bases at V and 8 bases at J, with 18 bases in the middle. The CDR3 loop spans 16 amino acids. DNA for the CDR3: TGTGCCAGCAGCTTATGGGGGGGGAGTACACAAGAAAAACTGTTTTTT. Protein sequence: CASSLWGGSTQEKLFF.

The chain couples TRBV7-2 to TRBJ1-5, with 7 bases fitting TRBD1. Germline V gene sequence: CDR1 SGHTA, CDR2 FQGNSA. V was pared by 5 bases and J by 2 bases, with 6 bases of the junction left unmatched. The CDR3 is 15 residues long. The CDR3 DNA reads TGTGCCAGCAGCCTCACCGGACAGGGCAATCAGCCCCAGCATTTT. Translating gives CASSLTGQGNQPQHF.

To note about this clone: Other DNA sequences in the sample encode the same CDR3. The chain combines TRBV19 with TRBJ2-3; 7 bases agree with TRBD2. CDR1 and CDR2 from the germline V gene are LNHDA and SQIVND (reference sequence). CDR3 length: 14 amino acids. The V gene end was trimmed by 4 bases and the J gene end by 0 bases; junction bases not matched to a gene: 1. CDR3 region: CASSRGGSTDTQYF. DNA of the CDR3: TGTGCCAGTAGTAGGGGAGGGAGCACAGATACGCAGTATTTT.

The chain recombines TRBV11-2 with TRBJ2-5; maybe TRBD1 (5 bases). The CDR3 loop spans 14 amino acids. The germline CDR1 and CDR2 sequences are SGHAT and FQNNGV. Trimming cost V 1 base and J 4 bases, with 10 bases left between them. The CDR3 DNA sequence: TGTGCCAGCAGCTTAGGTTCTACAGGAGAGACCCAGTACTTC. The encoded protein is CASSLGSTGETQYF.

The gene calls are TRBV7-8 and TRBJ1-4; unclear D gene. Germline CDR1 reads SGHVS; CDR2 reads FQNEAQ. V was pared by 3 bases and J by 4 bases, with 15 bases between. This CDR3 region has 16 residues. CDR3 loop: CASSLAFKRDNEKLFF. As DNA, the CDR3 is TGTGCCAGCAGCTTGGCGTTCAAACGGGATAATGAAAAACTGTTTTTT.

The chain uses TRBV1 and TRBJ2-7; TRBD2 was called by the table and not checked on the DNA. TRBV1 is listed as a pseudogene. The CDR3 loop spans 15 amino acids. The CDR3 region has the DNA TGCACCAGCAGCCAAGGCGGATGGTTTTCCTACGAGCAGTACTTC. Amino acid sequence: CTSSQGGWFSYEQYF.

This chain joins TRBV28 and TRBJ2-5, with 7 bases identical to TRBD2. This CDR3 has 18 amino acids. V dropped 2 bases and J dropped 4; count of bases not matched to a gene: 16. Germline-derived CDR1 and CDR2 are MDHEN and SYDVKM. The CDR3 protein is CASSLAGEVLDRRETQYF. CDR3 coding DNA: TGTGCCAGCAGTTTAGCGGGGGAAGTATTAGATCGGAGAGAGACCCAGTACTTC.

The chain joins TRBV30 to TRBJ1-1; weak D call: TRBD1 (6 bases). The CDR3 loop spans 16 amino acids. Germline V gene sequence: CDR1 GTSNPN, CDR2 SVGIG (reference sequence). The germline V and J ends were trimmed by 3 bases and 1 base, with 18 bases remaining between them. Here the CDR3 DNA reads TGTGCCTGGAGCACGGGGGGCGGCTATTGGAACACTGAAGCTTTCTTT. Encoded protein: CAWSTGGGYWNTEAFF.